Presented here are 24 T cell receptor beta chains from one specimen sequenced in a study of blood T cells in healthy people across ages. Then a second PCR, running roughly 7 to 11 cycles, was carried out with a sample-barcoded 5' primer and a J-beta primer mix. TCRdb itself ran the 5' RACE reads through MiXCR, one entry per CDR3 protein. The sample lists about 1.6 million distinct CDR3 sequences; about 35% were seen once. The sample comprised blood. The receptors derive from a woman in her thirties in good health.

V and J are TRBV6-1 and TRBJ2-6; a possible D gene is TRBD2 (5 bases). Per germline, CDR1 MNHNS and CDR2 SASEGT. The V end lost 2 bases, the J end lost 0 bases, and 14 bases lay between the germline ends. This CDR3 spans 18 amino acids. CDR3 loop: CASSETWQDFSGANVLTF. CDR3 sequence (DNA): TGTGCCAGCAGTGAAACGTGGCAGGACTTCTCTGGGGCCAACGTCCTGACTTTC.

This clonotype was observed a handful of times. V and J are TRBV6-1 and TRBJ2-1; 10 bases match TRBD2. This CDR3 region has 17 residues. Losses at the gene ends were 5 bases for V and 4 bases for J; bases not matched to a gene: 11. Per the germline V gene, CDR1 is MNHNS and CDR2 is SASEGT. CDR3 DNA sequence: TGTGCCAGCAGTCTTAGGGCCAGCGGGAGGGTTTACAATGAGCAGTTCTTC. This codes for CASSLRASGRVYNEQFF.

The V call is TRBV7-9, the J call TRBJ1-2, with a tentative D call TRBD1 (5 bases). CDR3 length: 16 residues. Germline CDR1 is SEHNR and CDR2 is FQNEAQ (reference sequence). V was cut by 0 bases and J by 8 bases, with 19 bases left in between. This chain's CDR3 is CASSLALGRAPGGYTF. The CDR3 coding sequence is TGTGCCAGCAGCTTAGCGCTAGGCAGGGCCCCTGGGGGCTACACCTTC.

The chain is built from TRBV5-1 and TRBJ2-1; 7 nucleotides match TRBD1. J was trimmed by 2 bases and V by 1 base; bases with no gene match: 6. Per the germline V gene, CDR1 is SGHRS and CDR2 is YFSETQ. CDR3 length: 16 residues. The CDR3 loop is CASSLQTGVTYNEQFF. CDR3 DNA sequence: TGCGCCAGCAGCTTGCAAACAGGGGTAACCTACAATGAGCAGTTCTTC.

The chain carries TRBV30 and TRBJ2-7, with D perhaps TRBD2 (7 bases). Trimming stripped 1 base from V and 7 bases from J, with 14 bases between. The CDR3 runs to 13 residues. Germline values: CDR1 GTSNPN, CDR2 SVGIG (reference sequence). CDR3 in DNA: TGTGCCTGGAGTGCGACTAGGGGGGGGGAGCAGTACTTC. It specifies CAWSATRGGEQYF.

In the case of this clonotype: A much larger clone differs by one base, so this may be a read error. Lacking the conserved final phenylalanine or tryptophan, this CDR3 likely reflects a read error. The genes are TRBV5-5 and TRBJ2-3; 7 nucleotides align to TRBD1. The CDR3 has 12 amino acids. The junction had 4 bases not matched to a gene; V was cut back by 4 bases and J by 8 bases. The germline CDR1 and CDR2 sequences are SGHKS and YYEKEE (reference sequence). The CDR3 loop is CASSRPGGTQYL. The CDR3 DNA is TGTGCCAGCAGCCGTCCAGGGGGTACGCAGTATTTG.

Concerning this clonotype itself: The junction departs from the called germline gene at one end, perhaps through a read error. The chain carries TRBV4-1 and TRBJ2-3; D call uncertain. The CDR3 runs 11 residues. Germline values: CDR1 MGHRA, CDR2 YSYEKL. CDR3 residues: CASSPGDTRYF. In DNA, the CDR3 is TGCGCCAGCAGCCCTGGGGATACGCGGTATTTT.

A few counts support this clonotype. The rearrangement links TRBV2 to TRBJ2-5, with TRBD2 matching over 9 bases. CDR3 length: 16 residues. From germline, CDR1 is SNHLY and CDR2 FYNNEI. Trimming removed 3 bases from V and 3 bases from J; junction bases left unmatched: 8. CDR3 in amino acids: CASSDPLAGIKETQYF. CDR3 DNA sequence: TGTGCCAGCAGTGACCCTCTAGCGGGAATAAAAGAGACCCAGTACTTC. Variable domain in full (rest from reference TRBV2 and TRBJ2-5): EPEVTQTPSHQVTQMGQEVILRCVPISNHLYFYWYRQILGQKVEFLVSFYNNEISEKSEIFDDQFSVERPDGSNFTLKIRSTKLEDSAMYFCASSDPLAGIKETQYFGPGTRLLVL.

This sequence joins TRBV15 and TRBJ2-1, with 12 bases identical to TRBD2. J gave up 6 bases and V 0 bases, and 6 bases lay outside the gene matches. Germline V CDR1 and CDR2: LNHNV, YYDKDF (reference sequence). The CDR3 has 17 residues. The CDR3 DNA reads TGTGCCACCAGCAGAGATAACGGACTAGCGGGGTCCAATGAGCAGTTCTTC. Residues: CATSRDNGLAGSNEQFF.

This clonotype appeared many times. The chain joins TRBV4-1 to TRBJ2-1, with D possibly TRBD1 on 6 matching bases. V was trimmed by 4 bases and J by 5 bases, leaving 12 bases between them. The CDR3 is 14 residues long. In germline, CDR1 is MGHRA, CDR2 YSYEKL. The DNA for the CDR3 is TGCGCCAGCAGCCTCATGGACAGCAACAATGAGCAGTTCTTC. Its protein product is CASSLMDSNNEQFF.

The count of this clonotype is one. The V and J genes are TRBV25-1 and TRBJ1-1; D gene ambiguous. The germline V and J ends were trimmed by 4 bases and 3 bases, with 9 bases remaining between them. From germline, CDR1 is MGHDK and CDR2 SYGVNS. This CDR3 region has 13 residues. CDR3 sequence: CASSGGWDTEAFF. CDR3 in DNA: TGTGCCAGCAGTGGTGGATGGGACACTGAAGCTTTCTTT.

The chain is built from TRBV2 and TRBJ2-1; D is possibly TRBD1 or TRBD2 (5 bases each). CDR3 length: 18 amino acids. The V end lost 3 bases, the J end lost 0 bases, and 18 bases lay between the germline ends. Germline V lookup: CDR1 SNHLY, CDR2 FYNNEI. The CDR3 DNA follows: TGTGCCAGCAGTGATTACGGCGCCACGAGGGGCTCCTACAATGAGCAGTTCTTC. Amino acids: CASSDYGATRGSYNEQFF.

The chain carries TRBV27 and TRBJ2-1, with 12 bases aligning to TRBD2. The J segment lost 12 bases and the V segment lost 8 bases, leaving 11 bases of the junction unmatched. The CDR3 loop spans 14 amino acids. Germline V lookup: CDR1 MNHEY, CDR2 SMNVEV (reference sequence). CDR3 bases: TGTGCCAGCGGTGCAGGACTAGCGGGATTAGTGCAGTTCTTC. Its translation: CASGAGLAGLVQFF.

The table lists this clonotype with many counts. The chain has TRBV10-3 and TRBJ1-2; D ambiguous. V gave up 8 bases and J gave up 4 bases, with 14 bases separating them. This CDR3 is built from 13 residues. CDR1 is ENHRY and CDR2 is SYGVKD in the germline V gene. The CDR3 is CAILDRAGYGYTF. The CDR3 DNA reads as TGTGCCATCCTCGATCGAGCGGGCTATGGCTACACCTTC.

There are a few counts of this clonotype. CDR3 protein: CASSPLRTLSYEQYF. DNA of the CDR3: TGTGCCAGCAGTCCCCTTAGGACTCTCTCCTACGAGCAGTACTTC. The chain links TRBV12-3 or TRBV12-4 to TRBJ2-7, with D maybe TRBD2 (5 bases). V was cut by 5 bases and J by 0 bases, with 14 bases left in between. CDR3 length equals 15 residues.

This clonotype was found a few times. The genes are TRBV9 and TRBJ2-7; D tentatively fits TRBD1 or TRBD2 (6 bases each). V dropped 3 bases and J dropped 6 bases, with 16 bases sitting between them. The CDR3 totals 14 residues. The germline gives CDR1 SGDLS, CDR2 YYNGEE. The CDR3 sequence: CASSAYGGPSEQYF. As DNA, the CDR3 is TGTGCCAGCAGCGCCTACGGGGGCCCCTCCGAGCAGTACTTC.

This clonotype turned up a few times. This chain links TRBV4-2 with TRBJ1-4, with 9 bases lining up with TRBD1. The CDR3 runs to 19 residues. Germline V gene data show CDR1 as LGHNA and CDR2 as YNFKEQ. The trim removed 0 bases at V and 1 base at J, leaving 9 bases unmatched. CDR3 nucleotide sequence: TGTGCCAGCAGCCAAGATCTAGGACAGGGGATAGGAACTAATGAAAAACTGTTTTTT. Amino acid sequence: CASSQDLGQGIGTNEKLFF.

The chain is built from TRBV20-1 and TRBJ2-1; no definite D call. Trimming removed 5 bases from V and 0 bases from J, with 11 bases in between. The length of the CDR3 is 14 residues. Germline V lookup: CDR1 DFQATT, CDR2 SNEGSKA (reference sequence). The CDR3 DNA reads TGCAGTGCTGACGCGCTGAGCTCCTACAATGAGCAGTTCTTC. Protein: CSADALSSYNEQFF.

This chain uses TRBV12-3 or TRBV12-4 with TRBJ2-1, with 11 bases matching TRBD2. With 8 bases clipped from V and 7 bases from J, the junction kept 7 bases outside the gene matches. This CDR3 is built from 14 residues. The chain's CDR3 is CASDTSGSRNEQFF. The CDR3 bases are TGTGCCAGCGATACTAGCGGGAGCAGGAATGAGCAGTTCTTC.

The chain recombines TRBV20-1 with TRBJ2-7; TRBD2 matches at 10 bases. The CDR3 runs 15 residues. Germline V gives CDR1 DFQATT, CDR2 SNEGSKA (reference sequence). The junction had 11 bases not matched to a gene; V was cut back by 6 bases and J by 3 bases. CDR3 nucleotides: TGCAGTGCCGGGACTAGCGAGGAATATGGCTACGAGCAGTACTTC. Translated, it gives CSAGTSEEYGYEQYF.

This clonotype occurred many times. The chain employs TRBV29-1 and TRBJ2-7; D is undetermined. The CDR3 runs 11 residues. The ends were cut back, 7 bases at V and 2 bases at J, with 9 bases in the middle. CDR1 and CDR2 (germline): SQVTM, ANQGSEA. In DNA form, the CDR3 reads TGCAGCGCAGTAGTCGCCTACGAGCAGTACTTC. Amino acid sequence: CSAVVAYEQYF.

This clonotype was detected many times. The V gene is TRBV5-5, the J gene TRBJ2-1, with D hard to call. Trimming left V 5 bases short and J 2 bases short, with 8 bases between. The CDR3 has 13 residues. In germline, CDR1 is SGHKS, CDR2 YYEKEE (reference sequence). DNA of the CDR3: TGTGCCAGCAGTTCCGCGGCCTACAATGAGCAGTTCTTC. As protein: CASSSAAYNEQFF.

A few counts support this clonotype. In DNA, the CDR3 is TGTGCCATCAGTAGTGGGACAGTCTCTGGGGCCAACGTCCTGACTTTC. It translates to CAISSGTVSGANVLTF. The chain combines TRBV10-3 with TRBJ2-6; 7 bases are shared with TRBD1. The CDR3 is 16 residues long. V lost 5 bases to trimming and J lost 0 bases; unmatched junction nucleotides: 4. The germline V gene has CDR1 ENHRY and CDR2 SYGVKD.

This clonotype was detected a few times. This chain links TRBV6-5 with TRBJ1-5; D is ambiguous. The CDR3 extends over 13 amino acids. Germline V lookup: CDR1 MNHEY, CDR2 SVGAGI. V lost 2 bases and J lost 6, with 8 bases in between. CDR3 sequence (DNA): TGTGCCAGCAGTTACGGTATAGGTCAGCCCCAGCATTTT. Its protein is CASSYGIGQPQHF.